The rows below give T cell receptor beta chains drawn from one sample of a study of sequential checkpoint blockade in melanoma. Only in-frame clones appear in the TCRdb table, and some are missing; sequencing was by immunoSEQ multiplex PCR. The sample holds some 26,000 clones; 60% to 80% are singletons and the top ten take 22%. The sample was CD8+ T cells sorted from blood (inferred from file names), taken from a patient given nivolumab and ipilimumab in sequence. The receptor set was obtained from a human donor with melanoma. The CDR3 runs from the conserved cysteine through the conserved F or W. Fields, in order: D gene, clone size, CDR3 length, J gene, V gene, CDR3 DNA, CDR3 protein. A D gene is named only where the DNA matches it firmly. The size entry is marked missing in some rows and otherwise reads once, few, many or a size class.

>-|-|12|TRBJ2-1|TRBV4-1
TGCGCCAGCAGTGGGGAGGCCGATGAGCAGTTCTTC
CASSGEADEQFF
>TRBD2|few|17|TRBJ2-5|TRBV9
TGTGCCAGCAGCGTAGGACTAGCGGGAGGGCCAAGGGAGACCCAGTACTTC
CASSVGLAGGPRETQYF
>-|-|14|TRBJ1-1|TRBV18
TGTGCCGGCTCACCCACTGGAGGGAACACTGAAGCTTTCTTT
CAGSPTGGNTEAFF
>-|-|12|TRBJ2-3|TRBV19
TGTGCCAGTAATCAGGGAACAGATACGCAGTATTTT
CASNQGTDTQYF
>-|-|14|TRBJ1-1|TRBV6-6
TGTGCCAGCATCTCGAGGGGGGGTGGGGCTGAAGCTTTCTTT
CASISRGGGAEAFF
>TRBD1|-|15|TRBJ1-4|TRBV28
TGTGCCAGCAGCTCAAGGACAGGGGTGGATGAAAAACTGTTTTTT
CASSSRTGVDEKLFF
>-|few|13|TRBJ1-4|TRBV10-2
TGCGCCAGCAGCTTGCCAGGGCTCGAAAAACTGTTTTTT
CASSLPGLEKLFF
>TRBD2|-|16|TRBJ2-7|TRBV18
TGTGCCAGCCCACTTATAGCGGGTGGTTTCTCCTACGAGCAGTACTTC
CASPLIAGGFSYEQYF
>-|-|15|TRBJ1-5|TRBV27
TGTGCCAGCAGTTTAGGGCAGGGTGGGAATCAGCCCCAGCATTTT
CASSLGQGGNQPQHF
>TRBD1|-|14|TRBJ1-5|TRBV6-6
TGTGCCAGCCGGGGACAGTATAGCAATCAGCCCCAGCATTTT
CASRGQYSNQPQHF
>TRBD1|-|16|TRBJ2-5|TRBV7-6
TGTGCCAGCAGCTCGCCCGAGACAGGGTCCCAAGAGACCCAGTACTTC
CASSSPETGSQETQYF
>-|-|14|TRBJ1-1|TRBV19
TGTGCCAGTAGATTAGGGACTTCGAACACTGAAGCTTTCTTT
CASRLGTSNTEAFF
>-|few|17|TRBJ1-2|TRBV9
TGTGCCAGCAGCGTAGACCCAGGATCTACAGGGTCTTATGGCTACACCTTC
CASSVDPGSTGSYGYTF
>TRBD1|-|15|TRBJ1-6|TRBV9
TGTGCCAGCAGCTCTCGGACAGGGATAATTCACCCCCTCCACTTT
CASSSRTGIIHPLHF
>-|-|14|TRBJ1-1|TRBV9
TGTGCCAGCAGCGTAGATTGGTCAGGGCCTGAAGCTTTCTTT
CASSVDWSGPEAFF
>-|-|15|TRBJ1-2|TRBV7-9
TGTGCCAGCAGCTTAGCGGGTACAGGGAGAGGTGGCTACACCTTC
CASSLAGTGRGGYTF